This T cell receptor beta chain was recovered during a study of CD8 T cells in ankylosing spondylitis. General study points: Apparently characteristic of ankylosing spondylitis blood was a TCR beta motif (eight highly homologous variants). Before this, some motif variants had been reported in reactive arthritis synovial fluid and blood.

Per the germline V gene, CDR1 is SEHNR and CDR2 is FQNEAQ (reference sequence). The J segment lost 2 bases and the V segment lost 7 bases, leaving 8 bases of the junction unmatched. This CDR3 comprises 15 residues. The table lists this clonotype with many counts. The antigen is unknown. Each CDR3 protein is one row after TCRdb ran MiXCR on the 5' RACE reads. The sample records a few hundred thousand distinct CDR3 sequences, 6.5% to 10% being singletons. The gene calls are TRBV7-9 and TRBJ2-5; 9 bases are a match to TRBD1. The source of this sequence is a male donor with ankylosing spondylitis. Source material: blood, either unsorted or a sorted T cell fraction (not recorded which). CDR3 region: CASTTGTGIQETQYF. The CDR3 DNA sequence: TGTGCCAGCACCACCGGGACAGGGATTCAAGAGACCCAGTACTTC.